This T cell receptor (beta chain) was profiled in a study of T cells in Graves' hyperthyroidism and ophthalmopathy. CDR3 length: 14 amino acids. Germline lookup yields CDR1 DFQATT and CDR2 SNEGSKA (reference sequence). V shed 7 bases and J 6 bases; nucleotides not matched to a gene: 15. Many counts were recorded for this clonotype. Researchers amplified the TCR beta CDR3 regions from RNA transcripts. With the HTBI primer set, the TCR CDR3 went through a first round of RT-PCR. TCRdb re-called the multiplex PCR reads with MiXCR, one entry per CDR3 protein. The repertoire has approximately 610,000 distinct CDR3 sequences, around 17% of them found once; the top ten carry about 18%. Researchers defined stable Graves' hyperthyroidism as no ophthalmopathy progression within 18 months. Patients aged 18 to 65 had newly diagnosed hyperthyroidism lasting under 2 months. Not enrolled were patients with uncontrolled infection, other autoimmune disease, pregnancy or lactation.

This sequence was found in a woman aged 18-29 years with Graves' hyperthyroidism. The genes are TRBV20-1 and TRBJ2-7; TRBD1 matches at 7 bases. The material sequenced was blood. The CDR3 DNA follows: TGCAGTGTTCCACGGACAGGCGGAACCCCCGAGCAGTACTTC. Amino acids: CSVPRTGGTPEQYF.